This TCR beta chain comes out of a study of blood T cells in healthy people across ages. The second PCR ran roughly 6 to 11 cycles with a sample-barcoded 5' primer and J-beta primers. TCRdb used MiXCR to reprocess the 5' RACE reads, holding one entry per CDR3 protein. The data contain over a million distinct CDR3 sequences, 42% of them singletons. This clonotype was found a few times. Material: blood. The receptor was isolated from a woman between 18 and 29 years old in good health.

CDR3 DNA: TGTGCCAGCAGTCTACTAGCGGACACCTACGAGCAGTACTTC. Translated, it gives CASSLLADTYEQYF. The chain combines TRBV3-1 with TRBJ2-7; 8 bases map to TRBD2. V was clipped by 6 bases and J by 2 bases; unmatched bases: 6. CDR3 length equals 14 residues. Germline V gene data show CDR1 as LGHDT and CDR2 as YNNKEL (reference sequence).